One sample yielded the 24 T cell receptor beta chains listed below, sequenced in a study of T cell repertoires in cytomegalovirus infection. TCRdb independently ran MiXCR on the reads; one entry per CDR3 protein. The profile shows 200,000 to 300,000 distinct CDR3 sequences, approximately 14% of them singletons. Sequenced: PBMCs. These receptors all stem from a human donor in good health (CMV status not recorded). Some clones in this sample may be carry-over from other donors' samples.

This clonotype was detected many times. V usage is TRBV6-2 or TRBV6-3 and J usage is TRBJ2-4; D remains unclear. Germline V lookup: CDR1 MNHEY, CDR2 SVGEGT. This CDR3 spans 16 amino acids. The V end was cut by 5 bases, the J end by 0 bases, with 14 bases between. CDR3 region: CASSDDGAIAKNIQYF. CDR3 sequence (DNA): TGTGCCAGCAGTGACGACGGCGCTATAGCCAAAAACATTCAGTACTTC.

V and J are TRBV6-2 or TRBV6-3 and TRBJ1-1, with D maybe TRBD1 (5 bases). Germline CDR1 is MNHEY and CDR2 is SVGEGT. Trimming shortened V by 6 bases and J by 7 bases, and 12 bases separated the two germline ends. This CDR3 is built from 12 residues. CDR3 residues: CASRGGTGEAFF. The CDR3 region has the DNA TGTGCCAGCAGGGGGGGAACGGGTGAAGCTTTCTTT.

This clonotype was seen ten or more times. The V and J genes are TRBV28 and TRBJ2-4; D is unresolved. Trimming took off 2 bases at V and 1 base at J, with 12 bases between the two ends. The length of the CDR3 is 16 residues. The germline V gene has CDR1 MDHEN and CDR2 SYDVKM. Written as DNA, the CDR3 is TGTGCCAGCAGTTTAGCAGCCCTTGGGGCCAAAAACATTCAGTACTTC. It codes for CASSLAALGAKNIQYF. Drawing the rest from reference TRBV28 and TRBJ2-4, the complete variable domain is DVKVTQSSRYLVKRTGEKVFLECVQDMDHENMFWYRQDPGLGLRLIYFSYDVKMKEKGDIPEGYSVSREKKERFSLILESASTNQTSMYLCASSLAALGAKNIQYFGAGTRLSVL.

The CDR3 reads CASSLDPGGPSEQYF. CDR3 sequence (DNA): TGCGCCAGCAGCTTGGATCCGGGGGGGCCGTCCGAGCAGTACTTC. The V and J genes are TRBV5-1 and TRBJ2-7; 8 bases map to TRBD2. This CDR3 is built from 15 residues. With 0 bases clipped from V and 6 bases from J, the junction kept 8 bases outside the gene matches. Germline assignment: CDR1 SGHRS and CDR2 YFSETQ.

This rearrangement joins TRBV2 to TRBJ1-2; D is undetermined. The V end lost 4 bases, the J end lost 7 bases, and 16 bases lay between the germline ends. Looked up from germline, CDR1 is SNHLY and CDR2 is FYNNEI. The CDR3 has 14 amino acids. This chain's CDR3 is CASSGSERRRGYTF. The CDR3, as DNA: TGTGCCAGCAGTGGGTCTGAGAGGCGTCGTGGCTACACCTTC. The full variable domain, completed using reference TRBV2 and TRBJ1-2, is EPEVTQTPSHQVTQMGQEVILRCVPISNHLYFYWYRQILGQKVEFLVSFYNNEISEKSEIFDDQFSVERPDGSNFTLKIRSTKLEDSAMYFCASSGSERRRGYTFGSGTRLTVV.

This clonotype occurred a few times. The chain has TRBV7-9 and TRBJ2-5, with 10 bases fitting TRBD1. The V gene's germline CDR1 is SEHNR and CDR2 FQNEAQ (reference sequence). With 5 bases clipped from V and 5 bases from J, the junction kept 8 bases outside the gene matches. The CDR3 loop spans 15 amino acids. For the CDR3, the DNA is TGTGCCAGCAGCCCCCGGACAGGGGGGAGGGAGACCCAGTACTTC. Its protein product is CASSPRTGGRETQYF.

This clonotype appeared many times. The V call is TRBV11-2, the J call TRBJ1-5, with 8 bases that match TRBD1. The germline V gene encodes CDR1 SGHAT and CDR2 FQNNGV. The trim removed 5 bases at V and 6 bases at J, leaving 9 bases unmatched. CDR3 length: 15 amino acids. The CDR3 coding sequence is TGTGCCAGCAGCCCAGGGACAGGCAATAGTCAGCCCCAGCATTTT. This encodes CASSPGTGNSQPQHF.

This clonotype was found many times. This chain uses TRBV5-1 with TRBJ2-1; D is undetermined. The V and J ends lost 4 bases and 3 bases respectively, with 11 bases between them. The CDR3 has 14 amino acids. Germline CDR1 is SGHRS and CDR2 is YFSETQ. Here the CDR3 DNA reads TGCGCCAGCAGCCCCTACCCTAGCTACAATGAGCAGTTCTTC. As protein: CASSPYPSYNEQFF.

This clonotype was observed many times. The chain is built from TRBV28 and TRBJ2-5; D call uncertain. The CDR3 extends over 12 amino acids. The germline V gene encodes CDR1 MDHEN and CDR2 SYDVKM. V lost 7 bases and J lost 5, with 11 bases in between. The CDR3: CASKSRLETQYF. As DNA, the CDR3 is TGTGCCAGCAAGTCCCGCCTGGAGACCCAGTACTTC.

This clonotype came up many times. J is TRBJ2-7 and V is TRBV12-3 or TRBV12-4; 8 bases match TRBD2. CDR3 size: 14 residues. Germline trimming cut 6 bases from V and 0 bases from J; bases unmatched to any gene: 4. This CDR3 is CASSREGFSYEQYF. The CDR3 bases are TGTGCCAGCAGCCGGGAGGGGTTCTCCTACGAGCAGTACTTC.

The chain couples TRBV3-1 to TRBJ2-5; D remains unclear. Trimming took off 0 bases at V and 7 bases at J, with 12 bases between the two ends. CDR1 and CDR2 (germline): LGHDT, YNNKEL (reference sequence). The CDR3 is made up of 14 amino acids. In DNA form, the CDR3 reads TGTGCCAGCAGCCAAGAGGGCAGGTTTGGGACCCAGTACTTC. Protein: CASSQEGRFGTQYF.

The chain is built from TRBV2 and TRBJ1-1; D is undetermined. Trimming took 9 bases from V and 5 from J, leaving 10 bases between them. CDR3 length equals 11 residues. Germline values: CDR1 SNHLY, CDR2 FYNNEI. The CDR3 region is CASLEDTEAFF. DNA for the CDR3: TGTGCCAGTCTAGAGGATACTGAAGCTTTCTTT.

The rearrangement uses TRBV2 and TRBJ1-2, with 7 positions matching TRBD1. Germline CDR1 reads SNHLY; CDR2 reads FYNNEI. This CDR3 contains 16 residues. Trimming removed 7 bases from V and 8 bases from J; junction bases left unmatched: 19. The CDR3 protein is CASTFQGQRSFVGYTF. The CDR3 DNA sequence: TGTGCCAGCACCTTCCAGGGACAGCGATCTTTCGTGGGCTACACCTTC.

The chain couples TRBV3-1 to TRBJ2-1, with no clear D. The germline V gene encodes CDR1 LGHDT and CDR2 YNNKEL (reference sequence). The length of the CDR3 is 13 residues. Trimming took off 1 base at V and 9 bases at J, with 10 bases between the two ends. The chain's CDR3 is CASSQGGGVEQFF. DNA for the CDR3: TGTGCCAGCAGCCAAGGAGGTGGTGTTGAGCAGTTCTTC.

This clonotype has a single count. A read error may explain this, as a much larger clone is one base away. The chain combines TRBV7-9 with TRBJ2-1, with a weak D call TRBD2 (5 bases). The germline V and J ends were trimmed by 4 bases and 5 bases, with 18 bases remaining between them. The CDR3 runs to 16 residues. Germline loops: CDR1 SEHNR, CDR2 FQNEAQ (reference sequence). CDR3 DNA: TGTGCCAGCAGCTCAGCGCGGCTAGCAGACAACAATGAGCAGTTCTTC. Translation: CASSSARLADNNEQFF.

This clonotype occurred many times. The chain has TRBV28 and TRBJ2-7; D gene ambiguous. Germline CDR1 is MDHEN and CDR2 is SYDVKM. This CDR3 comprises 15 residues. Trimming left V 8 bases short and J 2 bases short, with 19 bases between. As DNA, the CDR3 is TGTGCCAGCTCAACGACGGCGTTTATTCCCTACGAGCAGTACTTC. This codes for CASSTTAFIPYEQYF.

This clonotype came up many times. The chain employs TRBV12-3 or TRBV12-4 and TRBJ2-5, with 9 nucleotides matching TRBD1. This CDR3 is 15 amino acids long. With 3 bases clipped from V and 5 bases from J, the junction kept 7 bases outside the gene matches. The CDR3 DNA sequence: TGTGCCAGCAGTTTTTTGGACAGGGGTGATGAGACCCAGTACTTC. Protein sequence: CASSFLDRGDETQYF.

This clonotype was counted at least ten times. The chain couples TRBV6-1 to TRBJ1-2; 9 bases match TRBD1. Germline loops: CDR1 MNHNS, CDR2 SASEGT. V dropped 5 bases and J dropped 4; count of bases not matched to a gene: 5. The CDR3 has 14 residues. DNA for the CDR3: TGTGCCAGCAGTAGACGGACAGGGGCCTATGGCTACACCTTC. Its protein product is CASSRRTGAYGYTF.

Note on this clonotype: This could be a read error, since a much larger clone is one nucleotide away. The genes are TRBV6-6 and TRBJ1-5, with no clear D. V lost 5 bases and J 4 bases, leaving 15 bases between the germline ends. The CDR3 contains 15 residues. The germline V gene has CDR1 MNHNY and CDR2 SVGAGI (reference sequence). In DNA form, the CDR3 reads TGTGCCAGCAGTCTGACTGAGACGGGGAATCAGCCCCAGCATTTT. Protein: CASSLTETGNQPQHF.

CDR3 nucleotide sequence: TGTGCCAGCCAAAAAAATGGGGGTCAAGAGACCCAGTACTTC. Its protein is CASQKNGGQETQYF. The rearrangement joins TRBV19 to TRBJ2-5; possibly TRBD1 or TRBD2 for D (5 bases each). This CDR3 has 14 residues. Trimming shortened V by 9 bases and J by 2 bases, and 16 bases separated the two germline ends. Germline lookup yields CDR1 LNHDA and CDR2 SQIVND (reference sequence).

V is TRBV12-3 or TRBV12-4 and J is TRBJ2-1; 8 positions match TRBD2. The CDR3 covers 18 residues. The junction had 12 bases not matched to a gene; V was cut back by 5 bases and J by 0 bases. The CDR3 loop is CASSRWRGAGSSYNEQFF. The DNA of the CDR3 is TGTGCCAGCAGTAGGTGGCGGGGGGCCGGGAGCTCCTACAATGAGCAGTTCTTC.

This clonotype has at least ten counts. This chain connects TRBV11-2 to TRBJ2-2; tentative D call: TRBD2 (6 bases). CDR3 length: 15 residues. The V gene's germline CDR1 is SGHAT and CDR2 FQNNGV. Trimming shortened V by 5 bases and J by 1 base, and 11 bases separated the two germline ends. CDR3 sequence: CASSQGGVNTGELFF. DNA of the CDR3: TGTGCCAGCAGCCAGGGCGGGGTGAACACCGGGGAGCTGTTTTTT.

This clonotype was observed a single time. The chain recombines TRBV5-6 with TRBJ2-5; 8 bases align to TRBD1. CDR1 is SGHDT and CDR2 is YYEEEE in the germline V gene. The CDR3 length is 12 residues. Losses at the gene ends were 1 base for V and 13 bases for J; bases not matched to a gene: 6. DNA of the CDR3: TGTGCCAGCAGCTTGCCTACAGGGGGAGCGTACTTC. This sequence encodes CASSLPTGGAYF.

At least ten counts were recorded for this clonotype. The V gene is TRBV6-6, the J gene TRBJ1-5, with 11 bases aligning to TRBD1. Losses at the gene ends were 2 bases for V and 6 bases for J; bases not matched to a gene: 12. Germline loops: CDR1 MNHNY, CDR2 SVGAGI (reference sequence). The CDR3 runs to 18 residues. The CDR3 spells CASSYPSGTGGLSQPQHF. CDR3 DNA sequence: TGTGCCAGCAGTTACCCAAGCGGGACAGGGGGACTCAGTCAGCCCCAGCATTTT.